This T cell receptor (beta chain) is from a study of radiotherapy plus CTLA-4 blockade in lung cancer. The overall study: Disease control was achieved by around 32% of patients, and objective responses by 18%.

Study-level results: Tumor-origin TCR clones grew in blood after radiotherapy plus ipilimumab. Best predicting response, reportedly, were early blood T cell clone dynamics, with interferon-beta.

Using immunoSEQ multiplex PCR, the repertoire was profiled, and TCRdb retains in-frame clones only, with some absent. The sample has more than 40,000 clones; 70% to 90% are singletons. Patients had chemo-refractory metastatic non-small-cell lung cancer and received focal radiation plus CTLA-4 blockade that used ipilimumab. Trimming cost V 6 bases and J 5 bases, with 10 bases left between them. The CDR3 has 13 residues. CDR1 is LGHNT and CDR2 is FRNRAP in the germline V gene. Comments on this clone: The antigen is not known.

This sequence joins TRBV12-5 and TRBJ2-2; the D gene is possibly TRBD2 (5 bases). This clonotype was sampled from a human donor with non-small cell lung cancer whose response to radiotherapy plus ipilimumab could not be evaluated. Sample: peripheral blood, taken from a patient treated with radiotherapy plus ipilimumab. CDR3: CASGPSGTGELFF. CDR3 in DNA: TGTGCTAGTGGACCTTCGGGGACCGGGGAGCTGTTTTTT.